This TCR beta chain was captured in a study of beta chain features in type 1 diabetes. Across the study: Over all samples combined, over 85,000,000 sorted cells were examined. Overall study findings and caveats: TCRB repertoires of naive, central memory and Treg cells appeared more similar among patients than among healthy donors. Shortening of TCRB CDR3s, moderate but significant, appeared in all four CD4+ subsets of Type 1 diabetes patients.

Concerning this clone itself: As yet, its antigen is unknown. This sample includes further DNA sequences coding for the same CDR3.

This CDR3 region has 13 residues. V shed 5 bases and J shed 2 bases, with 10 bases lying between them. Germline V gene data show CDR1 as SGHRS and CDR2 as YFSETQ. All of the isolated RNA was reverse transcribed, so expressed TCRB transcripts were sequenced. Here immunoSEQ multiplex PCR was the method, and the copy in TCRdb shows in-frame clones only, minus some. The data contain more than 95,000 clones, roughly a sixth of them singletons. This sequence was found in a man in his late teens or twenties with type 1 diabetes. The sample comprised central memory CD4+ T cells from blood. The V and J genes are TRBV5-1 and TRBJ1-2; TRBD1 is a possible D gene (5 bases). The CDR3 region has the DNA TGCGCCAGCAGTGGTCAGGGAAACTATGGCTACACCTTC. Its translation: CASSGQGNYGYTF.